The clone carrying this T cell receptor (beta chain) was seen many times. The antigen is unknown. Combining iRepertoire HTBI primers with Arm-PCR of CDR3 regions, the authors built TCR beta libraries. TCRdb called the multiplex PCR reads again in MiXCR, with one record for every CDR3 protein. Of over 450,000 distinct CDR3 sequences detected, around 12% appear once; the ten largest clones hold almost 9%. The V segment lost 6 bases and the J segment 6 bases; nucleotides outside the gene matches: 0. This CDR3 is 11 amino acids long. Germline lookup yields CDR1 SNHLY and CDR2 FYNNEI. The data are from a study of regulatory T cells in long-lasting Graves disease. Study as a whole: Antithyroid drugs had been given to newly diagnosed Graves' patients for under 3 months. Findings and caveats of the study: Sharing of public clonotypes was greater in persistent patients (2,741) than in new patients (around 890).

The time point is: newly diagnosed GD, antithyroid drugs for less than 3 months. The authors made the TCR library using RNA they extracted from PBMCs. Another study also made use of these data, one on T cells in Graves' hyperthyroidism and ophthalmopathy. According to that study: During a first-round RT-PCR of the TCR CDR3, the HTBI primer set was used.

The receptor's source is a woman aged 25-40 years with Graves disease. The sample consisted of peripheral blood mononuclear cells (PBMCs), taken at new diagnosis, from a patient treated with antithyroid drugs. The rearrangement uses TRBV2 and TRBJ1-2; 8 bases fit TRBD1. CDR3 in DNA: TGTGCCAGCAGGGACAGGGATGGCTACACCTTC. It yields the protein CASRDRDGYTF.